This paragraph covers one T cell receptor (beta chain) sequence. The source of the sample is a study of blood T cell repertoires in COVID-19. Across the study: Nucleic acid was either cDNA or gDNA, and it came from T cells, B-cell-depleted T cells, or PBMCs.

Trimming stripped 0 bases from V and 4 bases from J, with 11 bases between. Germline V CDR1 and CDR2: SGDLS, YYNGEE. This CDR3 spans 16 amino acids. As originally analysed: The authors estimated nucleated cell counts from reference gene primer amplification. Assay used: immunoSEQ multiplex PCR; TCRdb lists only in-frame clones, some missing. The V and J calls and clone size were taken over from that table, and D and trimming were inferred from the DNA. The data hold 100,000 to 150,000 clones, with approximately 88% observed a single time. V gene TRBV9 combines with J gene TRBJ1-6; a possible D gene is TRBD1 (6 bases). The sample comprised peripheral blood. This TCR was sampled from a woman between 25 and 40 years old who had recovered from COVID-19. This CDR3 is CASSVGQAIYNSPLHF. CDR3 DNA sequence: TGTGCCAGCAGCGTAGGACAGGCCATATATAATTCACCCCTCCACTTT. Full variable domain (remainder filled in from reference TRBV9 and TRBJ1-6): DSGVTQTPKHLITATGQRVTLRCSPRSGDLSVYWYQQSLDQGLQFLIQYYNGEERAKGNILERFSAQQFPDLHSELNLSSLELGDSALYFCASSVGQAIYNSPLHFGNGTRLTVT.